These 8 T cell receptor beta chains were sequenced from one sample in a study of T cell responses to AZD1222 COVID-19 vaccine. The table came from immunoSEQ multiplex PCR; TCRdb's copy has only in-frame clones and leaves some out. The repertoire holds some 130,000 clones, roughly 90% seen once, with approximately 1.6% in the top ten. The material was peripheral blood, obtained on day 0 of AZD1222 vaccination. These receptors were obtained from an adult in good health.

CDR3 coding DNA: TGTGCCAGCAGCCAAGGGCCAAGGGCTTTCTTT. As protein: CASSQGPRAFF. The gene calls are TRBV4-2 and TRBJ1-1; no clear D gene. Germline V gene sequence: CDR1 LGHNA, CDR2 YNFKEQ. The CDR3 consists of 11 residues. V shed 1 base and J shed 11 bases, with 8 bases lying between them.

The gene calls are TRBV2 and TRBJ2-1, with 12 nucleotides matching TRBD2. V dropped 7 bases and J dropped 8; count of bases not matched to a gene: 6. The V gene's germline CDR1 is SNHLY and CDR2 FYNNEI. The CDR3 is 14 residues long. CDR3 sequence: CASIRTSGIYEQFF. The DNA for the CDR3 is TGTGCCAGCATAAGGACTAGCGGGATCTATGAGCAGTTCTTC.

CDR3: CASSKALRGTGTYEQYF. In DNA form, the CDR3 reads TGTGCCAGCAGCAAAGCGCTCAGGGGGACGGGAACCTACGAGCAGTACTTC. This sequence joins TRBV21-1 and TRBJ2-7; the D call of TRBD1 is as the table states it, not checked on the DNA. TRBV21-1 is listed as a pseudogene. This CDR3 spans 17 amino acids.

The V call is TRBV11-2, the J call TRBJ1-2, with 7 positions matching TRBD1. Trimming removed 1 base from V and 4 bases from J; junction bases left unmatched: 9. The CDR3 is 16 residues long. The V gene's germline CDR1 is SGHAT and CDR2 FQNNGV. This CDR3 is CASSLVGGQGGYGYTF. Written as DNA, the CDR3 is TGTGCCAGCAGCTTAGTCGGTGGGCAGGGGGGCTATGGCTACACCTTC.

J is TRBJ1-1 and V is TRBV11-3; no clear D. The CDR3 runs to 13 residues. CDR1 SGHNT and CDR2 YENEEA come from the germline V gene. Between the trimmed V and J ends, which lost 3 bases and 4 bases, there was a span of 9 bases. DNA for the CDR3: TGTGCCAGCAGCTTTCGTTCGGGCACTGAAGCTTTCTTT. Translated, it gives CASSFRSGTEAFF.

The rearrangement joins TRBV6-2 or TRBV6-3 to TRBJ2-7, with D perhaps assigned TRBD1 or TRBD2 (5 bases each). The V end was cut by 5 bases, the J end by 4 bases, with 27 bases between. Looked up from germline, CDR1 is MNHEY and CDR2 is SVGEGT. This CDR3 has 18 amino acids. The CDR3 is CASSTPAGRGQSGYEQYF. The CDR3, as DNA: TGTGCCAGCAGTACCCCAGCCGGCCGGGGCCAGTCCGGGTACGAGCAGTACTTC.

The genes are TRBV9 and TRBJ2-1; TRBD2 matches at 8 bases. Germline CDR1 and CDR2: SGDLS and YYNGEE. CDR3 length: 14 residues. Trimming at V came to 5 bases and at J to 2 bases, leaving 3 bases not matched to a gene. CDR3 coding DNA: TGTGCCAGCAGTCGTAGCGGGGCCTACAATGAGCAGTTCTTC. Encoded protein: CASSRSGAYNEQFF.

This clone was seen just once. The chain has TRBV10-3 and TRBJ2-3; no definite D call. Germline loops: CDR1 ENHRY, CDR2 SYGVKD. The CDR3 is 15 residues long. Trimming stripped 9 bases from V and 2 bases from J, with 18 bases between. The CDR3: CAMGSSSPDTDTQYF. Written as DNA, the CDR3 is TGTGCCATGGGTAGCTCGTCCCCAGACACAGATACGCAGTATTTT.